Shown below are 14 T cell receptor beta chains from a single sample sequenced in a study of T cells in Graves' hyperthyroidism and ophthalmopathy. What was amplified from RNA transcripts were TCR beta CDR3 regions. Using the HTBI primer set, a first-round RT-PCR was run on the TCR CDR3. One entry per CDR3 protein results from TCRdb running MiXCR on the multiplex PCR reads. The sample carries more than 550,000 distinct CDR3 sequences, around 15% recorded once. The specimen was blood. The receptor set was obtained from a man between 45 and 60 years old with Graves' hyperthyroidism.

This rearrangement joins TRBV27 to TRBJ2-3; TRBD2 matches at 7 bases. Losses at the gene ends were 4 bases for V and 2 bases for J; bases not matched to a gene: 6. In germline, CDR1 is MNHEY, CDR2 SMNVEV (reference sequence). The CDR3 totals 15 residues. CDR3 DNA sequence: TGTGCCAGCAGTTCTCGACTAGCAGACACAGATACGCAGTATTTT. As protein: CASSSRLADTDTQYF.

This clonotype was seen at least ten times. V gene TRBV28 combines with J gene TRBJ1-2; no clear D gene. The CDR3 has 14 amino acids. CDR1 is MDHEN, CDR2 SYDVKM, per germline. Trimming left V 6 bases short and J 6 bases short, with 17 bases between. For the CDR3, the DNA is TGTGCCAGCAGCTTCGACCCAACCCTAGATGGCTACACCTTC. Residues: CASSFDPTLDGYTF.

The rearrangement links TRBV7-3 to TRBJ2-5; tentatively, D is TRBD2 (5 bases). Per germline, CDR1 SGHTA and CDR2 FQGTGA. Trimming shortened V by 2 bases and J by 10 bases, and 11 bases separated the two germline ends. The CDR3 has 12 residues. CDR3 in DNA: TGTGCCAGCAGCTTAGAGGGAGCGGACCAGTACTTC. Translation gives CASSLEGADQYF.

This clonotype appeared a few times. CDR3 region: CASSMTGFYAQYF. The CDR3 nucleotides read TGTGCCAGCAGCATGACAGGGTTTTATGCGCAGTATTTT. This chain uses TRBV6-2 or TRBV6-3 with TRBJ2-3; 7 bases fit TRBD1. Germline V gene lookup returns CDR1 MNHEY and CDR2 SVGEGT. V dropped 6 bases and J dropped 10; count of bases not matched to a gene: 10. This CDR3 region has 13 residues.

This clonotype has a single count. With a much larger clone just one base away, this may be a read error. The genes are TRBV30 and TRBJ2-1; unclear D gene. V lost 2 bases and J lost 1, with 9 bases in between. Germline CDR1 GTSNPN, CDR2 SVGIG (reference sequence). CDR3 length: 14 residues. DNA of the CDR3: TGTGCCTGGAGTCTATGGAGATCCTACAATGAGCAGTTCTTC. It codes for CAWSLWRSYNEQFF.

This clonotype occurred many times. The J gene is TRBJ1-1, the V gene TRBV28, with D hard to call. The CDR3 runs 16 residues. Trimming pared 1 base from V and 2 bases from J, leaving 14 bases between. Germline V gives CDR1 MDHEN, CDR2 SYDVKM. The CDR3 region is CASSLSQAEGNTEAFF. CDR3 coding DNA: TGTGCCAGCAGTTTATCCCAGGCGGAAGGTAACACTGAAGCTTTCTTT.

This clonotype was detected only a few times. This rearrangement joins TRBV4-1 to TRBJ2-1, with 14 bases aligning to TRBD2. The trim removed 8 bases at V and 8 bases at J, leaving 11 bases unmatched. The CDR3 spans 16 residues. The germline V gene has CDR1 MGHRA and CDR2 YSYEKL. The CDR3 reads CASSTEPGLAGDEQFF. CDR3 in DNA: TGCGCCAGCTCTACAGAACCGGGACTAGCGGGAGATGAGCAGTTCTTC.

This clonotype was picked up many times. CDR3 DNA: TGTGCCAGCAGTGGCCTTCAGCTGGCGGGAGAGTCGTACGAGCAGTACTTC. Its translation is CASSGLQLAGESYEQYF. The gene calls are TRBV6-1 and TRBJ2-7, with 7 bases matching TRBD2. The CDR3 spans 17 residues. With 4 bases clipped from V and 4 bases from J, the junction kept 16 bases outside the gene matches. Germline CDR1 is MNHNS and CDR2 is SASEGT.

The chain employs TRBV5-1 and TRBJ1-4; the D is unclear. Trimming removed 0 bases from V and 4 bases from J, with 10 bases in between. This CDR3 is 15 amino acids long. Germline loops: CDR1 SGHRS, CDR2 YFSETQ. CDR3 residues: CASSLVEGLNEKLFF. In DNA, the CDR3 is TGCGCCAGCAGCTTGGTCGAGGGCCTTAATGAAAAACTGTTTTTT.

This clonotype was seen a handful of times. V usage is TRBV29-1 and J usage is TRBJ2-7, with TRBD1 matching over 8 bases. This CDR3 has 14 residues. With V trimmed by 3 bases and J by 2 bases, 6 bases remained unmatched. Germline V lookup: CDR1 SQVTM, CDR2 ANQGSEA. The chain's CDR3 is CSVESRTGTYEQYF. The CDR3 DNA sequence: TGCAGCGTTGAGAGCCGGACAGGGACCTACGAGCAGTACTTC.

The chain uses TRBV5-1 and TRBJ1-1; perhaps TRBD1 as D (6 bases). V was trimmed by 3 bases and J by 4 bases, leaving 19 bases between them. Germline CDR1 is SGHRS and CDR2 is YFSETQ. The CDR3 sequence is 16 residues long. The CDR3 DNA reads TGCGCCAGCAGCTCACAACCCACAGGGTTCGTCACTGAAGCTTTCTTT. The encoded protein is CASSSQPTGFVTEAFF.

This clonotype was found a few times. The chain joins TRBV5-1 to TRBJ2-7; TRBD2 matches at 10 bases. CDR3 length: 15 amino acids. V shed 7 bases, J shed 3 bases, and the junction held 10 bases outside the gene matches. Germline assignment: CDR1 SGHRS and CDR2 YFSETQ. The CDR3 spells CASGPLAGSHYEQYF. CDR3 sequence (DNA): TGCGCCAGCGGGCCACTAGCGGGAAGTCACTACGAGCAGTACTTC.

This clonotype was seen only a few times. The chain recombines TRBV30 with TRBJ1-4; D is unclear. From germline, CDR1 is GTSNPN and CDR2 SVGIG (reference sequence). V was trimmed by 2 bases and J by 2 bases, leaving 12 bases between them. This CDR3 spans 15 amino acids. CDR3 nucleotides: TGTGCCTGGAGTCCTTTCACCAATACTAATGAAAAACTGTTTTTT. It translates to CAWSPFTNTNEKLFF.

Regarding this clonotype: Germline and junction disagree at one end, which may indicate a read error. The chain couples TRBV5-1 to TRBJ2-5; no clear D gene. Germline V lookup: CDR1 SGHRS, CDR2 YFSETQ. This CDR3 is 12 amino acids long. The CDR3 region is CASSLGFETQYF. The CDR3 region has the DNA TGTGCCAGCAGCTTGGGATTTGAGACCCAGTACTTC.